This TCR beta chain stems from a study of blood T cell repertoires in COVID-19. Study at large: Sources were T cells, B-cell-depleted T cells, or PBMCs; the material itself was cDNA or gDNA.

This CDR3 contains 13 residues. Germline CDR1 SGHRS, CDR2 YFSETQ. V shed 0 bases and J shed 1 base, with 4 bases lying between them. Study processing details: For nucleated cells, counts were estimated from reference gene primer amplification. Produced via immunoSEQ multiplex PCR; TCRdb's table is partial and in-frame only. V and J calls and clone size follow that table, whereas D and trimming were derived from the DNA. The profile covers under 90,000 clones, with around nine tenths appearing a single time and about 2.7% taken by the ten largest. Regarding this clone: This specimen includes other DNA sequences encoding the same CDR3.

The chain combines TRBV5-1 with TRBJ1-1; no clear D. This receptor was identified in a man aged 65 to 85 with active or convalescent COVID-19. The material sequenced was peripheral blood. The CDR3 region is CASSLARNTEAFF. The DNA for the CDR3 is TGCGCCAGCAGCTTGGCGAGGAACACTGAAGCTTTCTTT. Complete variable domain (other parts from reference TRBV5-1 and TRBJ1-1): KAGVTQTPRYLIKTRGQQVTLSCSPISGHRSVSWYQQTPGQGLQFLFEYFSETQRNKGNFPGRFSGRQFSNSRSEMNVSTLELGDSALYLCASSLARNTEAFFGQGTRLTVV.